Each of the 25 T cell receptor beta chains below was sequenced from the same sample in a study of early T cells in non-severe SARS-CoV-2 infection. TCRdb analysed the 5' RACE reads with MiXCR anew, one entry per CDR3 protein. The table records tens of thousands of distinct CDR3 sequences, roughly a tenth of them present only once. The material sequenced was whole blood. The receptors were gathered from an adult who was a healthcare worker with PCR-confirmed SARS-CoV-2 infection or an uninfected control (not recorded which).

In its sample, this clonotype was seen many times. This chain links TRBV29-1 with TRBJ2-1; 8 positions match TRBD1. Trimming cost V 5 bases and J 4 bases; bases outside gene matches: 7. The CDR3 has 14 residues. Germline V gene data show CDR1 as SQVTM and CDR2 as ANQGSEA. Here the CDR3 reads CSVTGQGSYNEQFF. CDR3 nucleotide sequence: TGCAGCGTTACCGGACAGGGATCTTACAATGAGCAGTTCTTC.

This clonotype has more than one count but fewer than ten. This sequence joins TRBV29-1 and TRBJ2-5, with 7 bases that match TRBD1. CDR1 SQVTM and CDR2 ANQGSEA come from the germline V gene. The CDR3 runs 14 residues. Trimming removed 7 bases from V and 1 base from J; junction bases left unmatched: 9. In nucleotides, the CDR3 is TGCAGCGCGTTAAGACAGGGTTCCCAAGAGACCCAGTACTTC. This codes for CSALRQGSQETQYF.

This clonotype has ten or more counts. V gene TRBV20-1 combines with J gene TRBJ2-1; the match to TRBD2 covers 9 bases. The CDR3 has 15 amino acids. J gave up 5 bases and V 5 bases, and 10 bases lay outside the gene matches. Germline V gene sequence: CDR1 DFQATT, CDR2 SNEGSKA (reference sequence). The CDR3 region has the DNA TGCAGTGCTGCCGGGACTAGCCTGGGGCACAATGAGCAGTTCTTC. Its protein product is CSAAGTSLGHNEQFF.

This clonotype occurred many times. The chain is built from TRBV7-8 and TRBJ2-3; 12 bases are a match to TRBD2. This CDR3 has 16 amino acids. J was trimmed by 4 bases and V by 1 base; bases with no gene match: 3. Germline loops: CDR1 SGHVS, CDR2 FQNEAQ. The CDR3 here is CASSLVPSGRADTQYF. Here the CDR3 DNA reads TGTGCCAGCAGCTTAGTCCCTAGCGGGAGGGCAGATACGCAGTATTTT.

In its sample, this clonotype was seen a few times. The rearrangement uses TRBV5-1 and TRBJ1-6; 8 bases are a match to TRBD1. J gave up 0 bases and V 3 bases, and 8 bases lay outside the gene matches. The CDR3 sequence is 18 residues long. Germline loops: CDR1 SGHRS, CDR2 YFSETQ. The CDR3 spells CASSYIRQGSSYNSPLHF. The CDR3 bases are TGCGCCAGCAGCTATATACGACAGGGGAGCTCCTATAATTCACCCCTCCACTTT. The full variable domain, completed using reference TRBV5-1 and TRBJ1-6, is KAGVTQTPRYLIKTRGQQVTLSCSPISGHRSVSWYQQTPGQGLQFLFEYFSETQRNKGNFPGRFSGRQFSNSRSEMNVSTLELGDSALYLCASSYIRQGSSYNSPLHFGNGTRLTVT.

In this sample, this clonotype turned up many times. The V and J genes are TRBV7-2 and TRBJ1-2; 7 nucleotides match TRBD1. Per germline, CDR1 SGHTA and CDR2 FQGNSA. The CDR3 is 15 residues long. The junction had 6 bases not matched to a gene; V was cut back by 1 base and J by 4 bases. The CDR3 loop reads CASSLGSGTAYGYTF. The CDR3 bases are TGTGCCAGCAGCTTAGGTTCCGGGACAGCCTATGGCTACACCTTC.

The chain employs TRBV18 and TRBJ2-7; no clear D gene. CDR1 and CDR2 from the germline V gene are KGHSH and LQKENI. The CDR3 has 15 residues. Trimming pared 0 bases from V and 0 bases from J, leaving 9 bases between. In DNA form, the CDR3 reads TGTGCCAGCTCACCACCCGATTCTAACTCCTACGAGCAGTACTTC. This sequence encodes CASSPPDSNSYEQYF.

The sample holds many counts of this clonotype. The chain is built from TRBV20-1 and TRBJ2-3, with 7 bases lining up with TRBD2. J gave up 2 bases and V 3 bases, and 5 bases lay outside the gene matches. The CDR3 consists of 14 residues. CDR1 is DFQATT, CDR2 SNEGSKA, per germline (reference sequence). The CDR3, as DNA: TGCAGTGCTAGCCCGGGGGGAGACACAGATACGCAGTATTTT. Translation gives CSASPGGDTDTQYF.

This clonotype was recorded many times. The V gene is TRBV6-1, the J gene TRBJ2-5, with TRBD1 matching 8 bases. The length of the CDR3 is 15 residues. After removal of 5 bases from V and 0 bases from J, the junction contained 5 bases not matched to a gene. Germline CDR1 MNHNS, CDR2 SASEGT. The CDR3 sequence is CASSLRTGHQETQYF. CDR3 nucleotide sequence: TGTGCCAGCAGTTTGAGGACAGGGCACCAAGAGACCCAGTACTTC.

The V and J genes are TRBV20-1 and TRBJ1-1, with D hard to call. Germline V gives CDR1 DFQATT, CDR2 SNEGSKA (reference sequence). The CDR3 spans 12 residues. The germline V and J ends were trimmed by 3 bases and 4 bases, with 9 bases remaining between them. The CDR3 DNA reads as TGCAGTGCTAGTCCGACGAGCACTGAAGCTTTCTTT. Translating gives CSASPTSTEAFF.

This clonotype has ten or more counts. CDR3 sequence: CSVEDKAGLQFF. The CDR3 nucleotides read TGCAGCGTTGAAGATAAAGCGGGGTTGCAGTTCTTC. V and J are TRBV29-1 and TRBJ2-1, with 7 nucleotides matching TRBD2. The germline gives CDR1 SQVTM, CDR2 ANQGSEA. The CDR3 is made up of 12 amino acids. The V gene end was trimmed by 0 bases and the J gene end by 12 bases; junction bases not matched to a gene: 5.

The chain is built from TRBV29-1 and TRBJ2-1, with TRBD2 matching over 10 bases. V was pared by 4 bases and J by 5 bases, with 2 bases of the junction left unmatched. The V gene's germline CDR1 is SQVTM and CDR2 ANQGSEA. The CDR3 is 13 amino acids. This chain's CDR3 is CSVATSGHNEQFF. DNA for the CDR3: TGCAGCGTTGCGACTAGCGGGCACAATGAGCAGTTCTTC.

In its sample, this clonotype was seen a few times. The chain recombines TRBV7-9 with TRBJ1-1; possibly TRBD1 for D (5 bases). Trimming removed 3 bases at V and 8 bases at J, with 10 bases between. In germline, CDR1 is SEHNR, CDR2 FQNEAQ (reference sequence). This CDR3 has 12 residues. For the CDR3, the DNA is TGTGCCAGCAGCTTCCCGGGACGGGAAGCTTTCTTT. Its translation: CASSFPGREAFF.

This clonotype was seen once. The rearrangement links TRBV2 to TRBJ2-3, with TRBD2 identical over 12 bases. Germline V gene lookup returns CDR1 SNHLY and CDR2 FYNNEI. V shed 4 bases, J shed 2 bases, and the junction held 7 bases outside the gene matches. This CDR3 has 17 residues. CDR3 DNA sequence: TGTGCCAGCAGTGGAAGACTAGCGGGAGACTTCACAGATACGCAGTATTTT. It translates to CASSGRLAGDFTDTQYF. The full variable domain, in which reference TRBV2 and TRBJ2-3 provide the parts outside the CDR3, is EPEVTQTPSHQVTQMGQEVILRCVPISNHLYFYWYRQILGQKVEFLVSFYNNEISEKSEIFDDQFSVERPDGSNFTLKIRSTKLEDSAMYFCASSGRLAGDFTDTQYFGPGTRLTVL.

This clonotype has only a few counts. V usage is TRBV7-2 and J usage is TRBJ2-1; no definite D call. CDR1 and CDR2 from the germline V gene are SGHTA and FQGNSA. Trimming left V 5 bases short and J 3 bases short, with 5 bases between. This CDR3 is 12 amino acids long. CDR3 amino acids: CASSPYYNEQFF. The CDR3, as DNA: TGTGCCAGCAGCCCGTACTACAATGAGCAGTTCTTC.

This clonotype was observed at least ten times. V gene TRBV11-3 combines with J gene TRBJ1-1; D uncertain. This CDR3 has 19 amino acids. Looked up from germline, CDR1 is SGHNT and CDR2 is YENEEA. V dropped 4 bases and J dropped 0 bases, with 24 bases sitting between them. The CDR3 reads CASSCPTDSTLNMNTEAFF. CDR3 DNA: TGTGCCAGCAGCTGCCCGACTGACTCTACCCTAAACATGAACACTGAAGCTTTCTTT.

This clonotype was observed many times. This rearrangement joins TRBV29-1 to TRBJ2-3, with no clear D. Trimming cost V 8 bases and J 2 bases, with 11 bases left between them. Per the germline V gene, CDR1 is SQVTM and CDR2 is ANQGSEA. The CDR3 contains 12 residues. The CDR3 spells CSPAVSTDTQYF. The CDR3 nucleotides read TGCAGCCCAGCTGTTTCCACAGATACGCAGTATTTT.

This clonotype appeared many times. V gene TRBV18 combines with J gene TRBJ1-2; D ambiguous. The CDR3 runs 13 residues. Deletions cut 0 bases from V and 6 bases from J, with 8 bases between. Germline-derived CDR1 and CDR2 are KGHSH and LQKENI. CDR3 DNA: TGTGCCAGCTCACCACCGCTCGGAAATGGCTACACCTTC. Its protein is CASSPPLGNGYTF. The whole variable domain, filled in from reference TRBV18 and TRBJ1-2, reads NAGVMQNPRHLVRRRGQEARLRCSPMKGHSHVYWYRQLPEEGLKFMVYLQKENIIDESGMPKERFSAEFPKEGPSILRIQQVVRGDSAAYFCASSPPLGNGYTFGSGTRLTVV.

Ten or more counts support this clonotype. This sequence joins TRBV11-2 and TRBJ2-5; 13 nucleotides match TRBD2. CDR1 SGHAT and CDR2 FQNNGV come from the germline V gene. The CDR3 runs 15 residues. V lost 5 bases and J lost 4; bases outside the gene matches: 4. CDR3 nucleotide sequence: TGTGCCAGCAGCACTAGCGGGAGGGCCGGAGAGACCCAGTACTTC. This sequence encodes CASSTSGRAGETQYF.

V is TRBV2 and J is TRBJ2-1; D unclear. V was trimmed by 1 base and J by 4 bases, leaving 11 bases between them. Germline V CDR1 and CDR2: SNHLY, FYNNEI. There are 15 residues in the CDR3. The CDR3 protein is CASSEELFGYNEQFF. CDR3 nucleotides: TGTGCCAGCAGTGAAGAACTGTTCGGTTACAATGAGCAGTTCTTC.

This clonotype has ten or more counts. The V call is TRBV10-3, the J call TRBJ2-7; 11 positions agree with TRBD2. Germline CDR1 ENHRY, CDR2 SYGVKD. CDR3 size: 16 residues. J was trimmed by 3 bases and V by 6 bases; bases with no gene match: 10. CDR3 nucleotides: TGTGCCATCAGGGCCGAGGGACTAGCGGATTTCTACGAGCAGTACTTC. It codes for CAIRAEGLADFYEQYF.

This clonotype was observed a few times. The J gene is TRBJ2-5, the V gene TRBV10-3; D perhaps matches TRBD1 (6 bases). This CDR3 comprises 15 residues. CDR1 ENHRY and CDR2 SYGVKD come from the germline V gene. Trimming left V 0 bases short and J 1 base short, with 9 bases between. The CDR3 nucleotides are TGTGCCATCAGTGAGTCGACAGGTACCCAAGAGACCCAGTACTTC. Protein: CAISESTGTQETQYF.

This clonotype was detected ten times or more. The V and J genes are TRBV6-2 or TRBV6-3 and TRBJ2-1, with TRBD2 matching 16 bases. The length of the CDR3 is 15 residues. V lost 4 bases to trimming and J lost 9 bases; unmatched junction nucleotides: 3. Germline V lookup: CDR1 MNHEY, CDR2 SVGEGT. The CDR3 sequence: CASSSGTSGRVEQFF. In nucleotides, the CDR3 is TGTGCCAGCAGTTCAGGGACTAGCGGGAGGGTTGAGCAGTTCTTC.

This clonotype was picked up a small number of times. The chain uses TRBV7-9 and TRBJ2-7; 10 bases line up with TRBD1. J was trimmed by 5 bases and V by 4 bases; bases with no gene match: 8. The germline CDR1 and CDR2 sequences are SEHNR and FQNEAQ (reference sequence). The CDR3 sequence is 15 residues long. The CDR3 DNA sequence: TGTGCCAGCAGCTGGGGACAGGGGACGGAAGACGAGCAGTACTTC. This translates into CASSWGQGTEDEQYF.

This clonotype was seen a few times. The chain couples TRBV19 to TRBJ2-1; 7 nucleotides line up with TRBD2. With 1 base clipped from V and 7 bases from J, the junction kept 1 base outside the gene matches. The CDR3 contains 13 residues. Germline V gene data show CDR1 as LNHDA and CDR2 as SQIVND (reference sequence). CDR3 loop: CASSIGTRNEQFF. As DNA, the CDR3 is TGTGCCAGTAGTATAGGGACTAGGAATGAGCAGTTCTTC.